The entry that follows covers one T cell receptor beta chain sequence. This clonotype was counted a single time. The antigen it binds to is not known. Base qualities are not recorded, but no much larger clone differs from it by a single base. A solitary read yields weak support. These data are taken from a study of T-cell memory formation after mild COVID-19 (dated by TCRdb to the early 2020s). About the study as a whole: TCR sequence clusters from the two donors were found to be largely donor specific. In a couple of donors, T-cell clones that expanded and contracted after mild COVID-19 were followed by sequencing TCRalpha and TCRbeta repertoires longitudinally. The cohort was made up of two young adult volunteers, one female and one male, who were previously healthy. Study-level results and caveats: Clones that contracted from day 15 to 85 showed balanced CD4/CD8 phenotypes, whereas a second wave of clones that expanded from day 15 to 37 leaned towards CD4+. SARS-CoV-2 specificity was not confirmed for the second-wave clones peaking on day 37. Contracting CD4+ clones were located mainly in the CM and EM memory subsets, whereas CD8+ clones were found to be enriched in EMRA. The study included only two mild cases, and larger cohorts that include severe cases with pre-infection samples were judged to be necessary. Some responding clones were found in pre-infection memory, which suggests that pre-existing cross-reactive memory T cells took part in the SARS-CoV-2 response.

CDR1 KGHSH and CDR2 LQKENI were looked up in the germline V gene. V loses 2 bases of germline sequence and J loses 5 bases, and the interval between the two ends is 15 bases. Including the terminal cysteine and phenylalanine, the CDR3 comprises 15 residues. The sequence is cut down to CDR3 DNA, 45 bases in frame from base 1. Ficoll-Paque density gradient centrifugation was used to isolate PBMCs. Sequencing used an Illumina NovaSeq 6000. cDNA libraries for TCRalpha and TCRbeta were prepared by 5'RACE using constant-segment primers, with sample barcodes and unique molecular identifiers added. Trizol reagent was used to extract RNA from every sample. The libraries were amplified in two PCR steps, and the second step added a second sample barcode and Illumina TruSeq adapters. Sequencing of libraries was performed on an Illumina NovaSeq with 2 x 150 bp paired-end reads. In the authors' own workflow: Reads were demultiplexed and collapsed into UMI-guided consensus sequences with migec v1.2.7. Using mixcr v2.1.11, the UMI consensuses were aligned to TRA and TRB V and J templates and assembled into clonotypes. A clonotype was counted as expanded or contracted only when both edgeR and NoisET called the clonotype significant, with the noise models trained on biological replicates. edgeR calls used a false discovery rate-adjusted p below 0.01 and a log2 fold-change threshold of 1. As an exploratory analysis of dynamics, max-normalized trajectories of the 1000 most abundant clonotypes were examined with PCA combined with hierarchical clustering. The CD4 or CD8 phenotype of responding clones was assigned using the separately sequenced CD4+ and CD8+ repertoires. TCRdb trimmed public reads at Q25 via fastp, called clones via MiXCR and kept in-frame beta chains. CDR3 protein duplicates are merged, each entry listing the most common genes and DNA. For this entry, the V and J calls and clone size follow TCRdb and not the study's own pipeline. Present in this sample are approximately 210,000 distinct CDR3 sequences, 10% of which were seen just once. The ten largest account for 3% to 3.5% of the sample.

The TCR originated in a man aged 18 to 29 who had mild COVID-19 (a few samples of this study predate the infection). The sample titles of this study are shuffled in the database, so cell type and time point are left out; the donor was told from shared clones. Sequencing was carried out using PBMCs or a T cell subset sorted from them (not recorded which). The chain employs TRBV18 and TRBJ1-2; no D gene call is confident. The nucleotide sequence is given as TGTGCCAGCTCACCAGCTACGGGCAGGTCTTATGGCTACACCTTC. This translates into CASSPATGRSYGYTF. With the portions outside the CDR3 filled from the reference TRBV18 and TRBJ1-2 genes, the complete variable region becomes NAGVMQNPRHLVRRRGQEARLRCSPMKGHSHVYWYRQLPEEGLKFMVYLQKENIIDESGMPKERFSAEFPKEGPSILRIQQVVRGDSAAYFCASSPATGRSYGYTFGSGTRLTVV.